One and the same sample provided the 24 T cell receptor beta chains below, sequenced in a study of control samples from healthy donors and cancer patients. This table comes from immunoSEQ multiplex PCR, and its TCRdb copy is limited to in-frame clones, with some not included. The profile shows hundreds of thousands of clones, 90% of them singletons. The specimen was PBMCs. The receptors stem from a middle-aged man with head and neck cancer.

The chain couples TRBV5-6 to TRBJ1-2, with TRBD1 matching over 8 bases. CDR1 and CDR2 (germline): SGHDT, YYEEEE. V dropped 4 bases and J dropped 3; count of bases not matched to a gene: 8. The CDR3 loop spans 15 amino acids. The CDR3 spells CASSPRQGRYYGYTF. The CDR3 DNA sequence: TGTGCCAGCAGCCCAAGACAGGGGCGATACTATGGCTACACCTTC. Looking up the rest from reference TRBV5-6 and TRBJ1-2 gives the full variable domain: DAGVTQSPTHLIKTRGQQVTLRCSPKSGHDTVSWYQQALGQGPQFIFQYYEEEERQRGNFPDRFSGHQFPNYSSELNVNALLLGDSALYLCASSPRQGRYYGYTFGSGTRLTVV.

This chain joins TRBV30 and TRBJ2-1; D is unresolved. Trimming took off 0 bases at V and 8 bases at J, with 11 bases between the two ends. The CDR3 consists of 13 residues. The germline gives CDR1 GTSNPN, CDR2 SVGIG (reference sequence). CDR3: CAWSVRLTDEQFF. In nucleotides, the CDR3 is TGTGCCTGGAGTGTACGGCTTACGGATGAGCAGTTCTTC. Looking up the rest from reference TRBV30 and TRBJ2-1 gives the full variable domain: SQTIHQWPATLVQPVGSPLSLECTVEGTSNPNLYWYRQAAGRGLQLLFYSVGIGQISSEVPQNLSASRPQDRQFILSSKKLLLSDSGFYLCAWSVRLTDEQFFGPGTRLTVL.

The J gene is TRBJ2-7, the V gene TRBV19; 8 bases agree with TRBD1. Trimming removed 5 bases from V and 4 bases from J; junction bases left unmatched: 4. Germline V gene sequence: CDR1 LNHDA, CDR2 SQIVND (reference sequence). The CDR3 runs 13 residues. The CDR3 region is CASSFQGAYEQYF. Here the CDR3 DNA reads TGTGCCAGTAGTTTCCAGGGGGCTTACGAGCAGTACTTC.

This chain uses TRBV6-4 with TRBJ2-2; TRBD2 is a possible D gene (7 bases). Germline CDR1 MRHNA, CDR2 SNTAGT. The CDR3 is 17 amino acids. V was cut by 7 bases and J by 7 bases, with 25 bases left in between. CDR3 sequence (DNA): TGTGCCAGCAACTTGGGCCCGGCCAAAGGGGGGGGCGGGGAGCTGTTTTTT. Its translation: CASNLGPAKGGGGELFF.

The V call is TRBV20-1, the J call TRBJ2-1; D is perhaps TRBD2 (7 bases). The germline V gene has CDR1 DFQATT and CDR2 SNEGSKA (reference sequence). The CDR3 sequence is 14 residues long. Deletions cut 3 bases from V and 5 bases from J, with 14 bases between. The CDR3 spells CSASGGARNNEQFF. CDR3 sequence (DNA): TGCAGTGCTAGTGGGGGGGCGAGGAACAATGAGCAGTTCTTC.

The chain recombines TRBV4-1 with TRBJ1-5, with D perhaps matching TRBD1 (6 bases). The V gene lost 0 bases and the J gene lost 5 bases, with 11 bases spanning the gap. The CDR3 spans 15 residues. The germline V gene encodes CDR1 MGHRA and CDR2 YSYEKL. CDR3 coding DNA: TGCGCCAGCAGCCAAGATCGGGGGGCCCATCAGCCCCAGCATTTT. Its protein product is CASSQDRGAHQPQHF.

The J gene is TRBJ2-7, the V gene TRBV11-1, with D hard to call. This CDR3 comprises 15 residues. CDR1 and CDR2 from the germline V gene are SGHAT and FQDESV (reference sequence). V was clipped by 5 bases and J by 2 bases, with 16 bases between them. CDR3 loop: CASSILTSGTYEQYF. The CDR3, as DNA: TGTGCCAGCAGCATACTAACCAGTGGGACCTACGAGCAGTACTTC.

This clone was observed a single time. This chain links TRBV28 with TRBJ2-5; no clear D gene. Per the germline V gene, CDR1 is MDHEN and CDR2 is SYDVKM. The CDR3 covers 13 residues. With 2 bases removed from V and 2 bases from J, the gap between germline ends came to 6 bases. This CDR3 reads CASSLMLQETQYF. Here the CDR3 DNA reads TGTGCCAGCAGTTTAATGTTACAAGAGACCCAGTACTTC.

The chain links TRBV18 to TRBJ1-5; 8 bases are a match to TRBD1. In germline, CDR1 is KGHSH, CDR2 LQKENI. The CDR3 sequence is 14 residues long. Losses at the gene ends were 3 bases for V and 6 bases for J; bases not matched to a gene: 4. For the CDR3, the DNA is TGTGCCAGCTCACCTGGACAGGGTCGTCAGCCCCAGCATTTT. Its protein is CASSPGQGRQPQHF. Combining the CDR3 with reference TRBV18 and TRBJ1-5 gives the whole variable domain NAGVMQNPRHLVRRRGQEARLRCSPMKGHSHVYWYRQLPEEGLKFMVYLQKENIIDESGMPKERFSAEFPKEGPSILRIQQVVRGDSAAYFCASSPGQGRQPQHFGDGTRLSIL.

The CDR3 loop is CASSLTGVITDTQYF. The CDR3 DNA reads TGTGCCAGCAGCTTAACGGGGGTCATCACAGATACGCAGTATTTT. V gene TRBV7-3 combines with J gene TRBJ2-3; the D call may be TRBD1 or TRBD2 (5 bases each). The CDR3 sequence is 15 residues long. CDR1 and CDR2 (germline): SGHTA, FQGTGA. V lost 0 bases and J lost 2, with 9 bases in between.

The genes are TRBV27 and TRBJ1-6; possible D gene TRBD1, 6 bases. Germline values: CDR1 MNHEY, CDR2 SMNVEV (reference sequence). V lost 3 bases and J lost 5, with 8 bases in between. This CDR3 spans 14 amino acids. In DNA, the CDR3 is TGTGCCAGCAGTTTTTCAGGGGATAATTCACCCCTCCACTTT. Amino acid sequence: CASSFSGDNSPLHF.

This sequence joins TRBV25-1 and TRBJ2-3; D gene uncertain. Germline lookup yields CDR1 MGHDK and CDR2 SYGVNS. CDR3 length: 11 residues. V gave up 3 bases and J gave up 15 bases, with 13 bases separating them. The CDR3 protein is CASSDLARSYF. The CDR3 nucleotides read TGTGCCAGCAGTGATTTGGCGCGCAGCTATTTT.

This chain joins TRBV29-1 and TRBJ1-2, with 7 bases identical to TRBD1. Germline V gene lookup returns CDR1 SQVTM and CDR2 ANQGSEA. The CDR3 runs 14 residues. With 2 bases clipped from V and 4 bases from J, the junction kept 7 bases outside the gene matches. CDR3 amino acids: CSVESVTGAYGYTF. Here the CDR3 DNA reads TGCAGCGTTGAATCAGTAACAGGGGCCTATGGCTACACCTTC.

This CDR3 is CASSGGVKEKLFF. CDR3 DNA sequence: TGTGCCAGCAGTGGAGGGGTAAAGGAAAAACTGTTTTTT. The V call is TRBV2, the J call TRBJ1-4; maybe TRBD1 (5 bases). Trimming left V 4 bases short and J 8 bases short, with 11 bases between. The CDR3 length is 13 residues. CDR1 is SNHLY, CDR2 FYNNEI, per germline.

This chain uses TRBV28 with TRBJ2-4; 7 bases line up with TRBD1. The V segment lost 5 bases and the J segment 7 bases; nucleotides outside the gene matches: 8. The length of the CDR3 is 14 residues. The V gene's germline CDR1 is MDHEN and CDR2 SYDVKM. CDR3 amino acids: CASSRGPPGNIQYF. The CDR3 nucleotides read TGTGCCAGCAGTAGGGGGCCCCCCGGGAACATTCAGTACTTC.

The chain uses TRBV2 and TRBJ1-5; D gene uncertain. CDR1 is SNHLY and CDR2 is FYNNEI in the germline V gene. The length of the CDR3 is 13 residues. Trimming removed 6 bases at V and 7 bases at J, with 13 bases between. The CDR3 DNA follows: TGTGCCAGCAGGAACATAAGGGAACAGCCCCAGCATTTT. The encoded protein is CASRNIREQPQHF.

J is TRBJ1-2 and V is TRBV9; 7 bases agree with TRBD1. The V and J ends lost 3 bases and 3 bases, in that order; junction bases with no gene match: 11. The CDR3 is 16 amino acids. Germline values: CDR1 SGDLS, CDR2 YYNGEE. The CDR3 reads CASSGTGPYGYYGYTF. CDR3 DNA: TGTGCCAGCAGCGGGACAGGCCCTTATGGGTACTATGGCTACACCTTC.

This chain connects TRBV5-1 to TRBJ2-7; D is undetermined. Trimming cost V 0 bases and J 2 bases, with 6 bases left between them. CDR1 and CDR2 (germline): SGHRS, YFSETQ. CDR3 size: 13 residues. The CDR3 sequence: CASSLDLPYEQYF. CDR3 nucleotide sequence: TGCGCCAGCAGCTTGGATCTCCCCTACGAGCAGTACTTC.

The J gene is TRBJ2-2, the V gene TRBV19, with D maybe TRBD2 (6 bases). The CDR3 contains 15 residues. Germline V gene lookup returns CDR1 LNHDA and CDR2 SQIVND (reference sequence). V shed 4 bases and J shed 1 base, with 10 bases lying between them. This CDR3 reads CASSKNGGNTGELFF. CDR3 DNA sequence: TGTGCCAGTAGTAAGAACGGGGGGAACACCGGGGAGCTGTTTTTT.

DNA of the CDR3: TGTGCCAGCAGAGCGGACAGGGGGCCAAGTCAGCCCCAGCATTTT. Amino acid sequence: CASRADRGPSQPQHF. The V gene is TRBV6-5, the J gene TRBJ1-5; 11 nucleotides match TRBD1. CDR3 length: 15 amino acids. Germline V CDR1 and CDR2: MNHEY, SVGAGI. Losses at the gene ends were 6 bases for V and 6 bases for J; bases not matched to a gene: 7.

This clone is a singleton in its sample. J is TRBJ2-3 and V is TRBV5-4, with D possibly called TRBD1 or TRBD2 (5 bases each). CDR3 size: 16 residues. Trimming left V 4 bases short and J 1 base short, with 16 bases between. Per germline, CDR1 SGHNT and CDR2 YYREEE (reference sequence). This CDR3 is CASSDTGTPGTDTQYF. DNA of the CDR3: TGTGCCAGCAGCGATACCGGGACGCCAGGCACAGATACGCAGTATTTT.

The V and J genes are TRBV6-2 or TRBV6-3 and TRBJ1-5; no clear D. V gave up 4 bases and J gave up 2 bases, with 15 bases separating them. CDR1 and CDR2 (germline): MNHEY, SVGEGT. CDR3 length: 16 residues. The CDR3 reads CASSLHSGVGNQPQHF. The CDR3 bases are TGTGCCAGCAGTTTACACTCTGGGGTCGGCAATCAGCCCCAGCATTTT.

V is TRBV3-1 (or the pseudogene TRBV3-2) and J is TRBJ2-5; 13 nucleotides agree with TRBD2. CDR1 is LGHDT and CDR2 is YNNKEL in the germline V gene (reference sequence). The V and J ends lost 1 base and 5 bases, in that order; junction bases with no gene match: 4. This CDR3 contains 16 residues. The CDR3: CASSQGTSGGGETQYF. CDR3 DNA: TGTGCCAGCAGCCAAGGGACTAGCGGGGGCGGCGAGACCCAGTACTTC.

The J gene is TRBJ2-4, the V gene TRBV18, with D possibly matching TRBD2 (6 bases). In germline, CDR1 is KGHSH, CDR2 LQKENI. The CDR3 is 15 amino acids. Trimming left V 6 bases short and J 0 bases short, with 12 bases between. CDR3 in DNA: TGTGCCAGCTCCCATAGCGGAGAAGCCAAAAACATTCAGTACTTC. It encodes CASSHSGEAKNIQYF.